This TCR beta chain was identified in a study of T cells after yellow fever vaccination. About the study: Libraries from low-cell-number fractions were prepared with the SMART-Seq v4 Ultra Low Input RNA kit.

On this clonotype itself: What it binds is unknown.

One entry per CDR3 protein results from TCRdb running MiXCR on the 5' RACE reads. Among hundreds of thousands of distinct CDR3 sequences listed, approximately 12% were seen once. General observations from the study: Post-booster repertoires again held most primary-vaccination clones (roughly 96% CD4, roughly 88% CD8).

There are 15 residues in the CDR3. V shed 4 bases and J 4 bases; nucleotides not matched to a gene: 8. Looked up from germline, CDR1 is SGHNT and CDR2 is YYREEE (reference sequence). Sequencing used CD4+ T cells sorted from PBMCs, obtained 15 days after the yellow fever booster vaccination. The TCR originated in a man younger than 30 who received the YFV17D yellow fever vaccine. The chain links TRBV5-4 to TRBJ2-1; TRBD1 aligns across 7 bases. In DNA form, the CDR3 reads TGTGCCAGCAGCCTACCGGGACAGATATACAATGAGCAGTTCTTC. Amino acids: CASSLPGQIYNEQFF.